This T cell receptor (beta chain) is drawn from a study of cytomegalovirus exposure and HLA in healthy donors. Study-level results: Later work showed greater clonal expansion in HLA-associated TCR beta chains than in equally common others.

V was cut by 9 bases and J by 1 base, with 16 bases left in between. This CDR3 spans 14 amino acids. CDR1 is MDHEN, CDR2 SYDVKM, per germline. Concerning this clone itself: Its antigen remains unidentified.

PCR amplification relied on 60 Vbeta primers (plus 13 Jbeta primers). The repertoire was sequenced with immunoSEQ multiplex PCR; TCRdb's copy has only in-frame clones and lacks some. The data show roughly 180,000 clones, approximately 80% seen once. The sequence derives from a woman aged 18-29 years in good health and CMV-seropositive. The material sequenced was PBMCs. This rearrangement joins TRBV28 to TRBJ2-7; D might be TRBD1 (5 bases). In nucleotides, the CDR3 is TGTGCCAGTTATACACAGGCTCGATCCTACGAGCAGTACTTC. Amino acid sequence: CASYTQARSYEQYF.